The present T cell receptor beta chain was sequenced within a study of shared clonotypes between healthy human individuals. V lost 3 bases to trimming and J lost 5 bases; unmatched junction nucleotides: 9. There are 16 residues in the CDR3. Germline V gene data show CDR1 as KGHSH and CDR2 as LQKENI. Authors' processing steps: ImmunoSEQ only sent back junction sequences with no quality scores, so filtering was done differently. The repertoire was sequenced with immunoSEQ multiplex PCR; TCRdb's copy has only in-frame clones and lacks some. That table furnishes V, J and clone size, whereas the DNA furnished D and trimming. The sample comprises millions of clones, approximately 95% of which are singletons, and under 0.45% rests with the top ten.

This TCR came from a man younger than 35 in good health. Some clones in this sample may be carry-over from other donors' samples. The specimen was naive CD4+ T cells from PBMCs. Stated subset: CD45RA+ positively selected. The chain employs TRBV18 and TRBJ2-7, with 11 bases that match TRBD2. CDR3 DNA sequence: TGTGCCAGCTCACCTTTAGCGGGAGGGCCTAGGGACGAGCAGTACTTC. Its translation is CASSPLAGGPRDEQYF.